The next 2 T cell receptor beta chains were all read from a single sample in a study of shared clonotypes between healthy human individuals. TCRdb keeps only in-frame clones here, not all; method: immunoSEQ multiplex PCR. The sample shows over 1.5 million clones, nearly 99% of them seen only once. Sequencing was carried out using naive CD4+ T cells sorted from blood. The subset is: CD45RA+ positively selected. Receptors were obtained from a man under 40 in good health.

The gene calls are TRBV27 and TRBJ2-3; D perhaps matches TRBD2 (5 bases). V lost 4 bases and J lost 2, with 13 bases in between. CDR3 length: 15 residues. Germline CDR1 reads MNHEY; CDR2 reads SMNVEV (reference sequence). The CDR3 spells CASSSPGGYTDTQYF. CDR3 DNA: TGTGCCAGCAGTTCCCCGGGCGGGTACACAGATACGCAGTATTTT.

This chain's CDR3 is CASSPGGTASYEQYF. The CDR3 DNA reads TGTGCCAGCTCACCCGGGGGGACAGCTTCCTACGAGCAGTACTTC. This chain links TRBV18 with TRBJ2-7; D may match TRBD1 or TRBD2 (7 bases each). The CDR3 has 15 residues. Per the germline V gene, CDR1 is KGHSH and CDR2 is LQKENI. V gave up 3 bases and J gave up 1 base, with 13 bases separating them.